Listed below are T cell receptor beta chains from one sample, sequenced in a study of regulatory T cells in long-lasting Graves disease. Each CDR3 protein gets one entry after TCRdb re-called the multiplex PCR reads with MiXCR. The repertoire holds 370,000 or so distinct CDR3 sequences, with under 20% as singletons. The data also belong to a second study, concerning T cells in Graves' hyperthyroidism and ophthalmopathy.

The sample was peripheral blood mononuclear cells (PBMCs), taken at new diagnosis, from a patient treated with antithyroid drugs. The receptors were sampled from a woman between 18 and 29 years old with Graves disease. Both conserved end residues are part of each CDR3. The D gene is left open where the match is weak. Clone sizes are given selectively: once, few, many, or a class where the clone is expanded.

15	TRBV5-1	many	TRBJ2-3	TRBD2	TGCGCCAGCAGGGGACTAGCGGGCTCCACAGATACGCAGTATTTT	CASRGLAGSTDTQYF
15	TRBV5-1	many	TRBJ2-7	NA	TGCGCCAGCAGCTTGGTGGGGACCCCCTCCTACGAGCAGTACTTC	CASSLVGTPSYEQYF
13	TRBV7-8	few	TRBJ1-5	NA	TGTGCCAGTATGCGCCTTTCAGGACAGCCCCAGCATTTT	CASMRLSGQPQHF
14	TRBV6-5	NA	TRBJ1-4	NA	TGTGCCAGCAGTTACTTGGGGGGTGATGAAAAACTGTTTTTT	CASSYLGGDEKLFF
14	TRBV18	many	TRBJ1-5	NA	TGTGCCAGCTCACCATCGCAGGGCTCAGGGCCCCAGCATTTT	CASSPSQGSGPQHF
15	TRBV5-8	many	TRBJ2-3	TRBD2	TGTGCCACCTCGCGCCTGAGCGGGAGGACAGATACGCAGTATTTT	CATSRLSGRTDTQYF
14	TRBV7-2	many	TRBJ1-5	NA	TGTGCCAGCAAGTCGACCCGTAGCAATCAGCCCCAGCATTTT	CASKSTRSNQPQHF
15	TRBV5-1	many	TRBJ2-7	TRBD1	TGCGCCAGCAGCTACGGGGACAGGGGAACCTACGAGCAGTACTTC	CASSYGDRGTYEQYF
15	TRBV5-1	many	TRBJ2-7	NA	TGCGCCAGCAGCTCACGCCGGGATGCGTCCAACGAGCAGTACTTC	CASSSRRDASNEQYF
15	TRBV18	many	TRBJ2-3	TRBD2	TGTGCCAGCTCACCTGGCGGGGGGAGCACAGATACGCAGTATTTT	CASSPGGGSTDTQYF
14	TRBV6-2/TRBV6-3	many	TRBJ1-5	TRBD1	TGTGCCAGCAGTTTCACGGGACAGGGCCAGCCCCAGCATTTT	CASSFTGQGQPQHF
17	TRBV6-5	many	TRBJ2-2	NA	TGTGCCAGCAGTTACGCTAGCGTAGACAGGGCGACCGGGGAGCTGTTTTTT	CASSYASVDRATGELFF
15	TRBV7-9	NA	TRBJ2-5	TRBD2	TGTGCCAGCAGCCGTAGCGGGGCCCCTTCGGGGGCCCAGTACTTC	CASSRSGAPSGAQYF
16	TRBV7-8	many	TRBJ1-1	TRBD1	TGTGCCAGCAGCTTAGAGGGACAGAGACCGAACACTGAAGCTTTCTTT	CASSLEGQRPNTEAFF
16	TRBV4-1	NA	TRBJ2-2	TRBD1	TGCGCCAGCAGCCAAGAAAACAGGGGTGTGACCGGGAAGCTGTTTTTT	CASSQENRGVTGKLFF
16	TRBV28	many	TRBJ2-3	NA	TGTGCCAGCAGTTTATACCTCCCGGCTAGCACAGATACGCAGTATTTT	CASSLYLPASTDTQYF
17	TRBV18	many	TRBJ1-2	TRBD1	TGTGCCAGCTCACCGGGACAGGGGGCCTCAACCTCCTATGGCTACACCTTC	CASSPGQGASTSYGYTF
14	TRBV2	few	TRBJ1-4	TRBD1	TGTGCCAGCACCTCGGGACAGGGTTTGGAAAAACTGTTTTTT	CASTSGQGLEKLFF
15	TRBV11-2	NA	TRBJ1-2	TRBD1	TGCGCCAGCAGCCAACCCTCGGGACAGACCCATGGCTACACCTTC	CASSQPSGQTHGYTF
15	TRBV7-9	few	TRBJ1-2	NA	TGTGCCAGCAGCTTAGGGAAAGGGGAGGACTATGGCTACACCTTC	CASSLGKGEDYGYTF
16	TRBV28	many	TRBJ2-5	NA	TGTGCCAGCAGAAGCATGGGGGGCGGGGACCAAGAGACCCAGTACTTC	CASRSMGGGDQETQYF
16	TRBV19	NA	TRBJ2-5	TRBD2	TGTGCCAGTAGTCTAACCCCCGGGACTAGAGGAGAGACCCAGTACTTC	CASSLTPGTRGETQYF
14	TRBV6-5	few	TRBJ1-1	NA	TGTGCCAGCAGTTACCTCGGGGGGGCTGGTGAAGCTTTCTTT	CASSYLGGAGEAFF
15	TRBV28	many	TRBJ1-1	TRBD1	TGTGCCAGCAGTTTAATACAGGGGCTCGCCCCTGAAGCTTTCTTT	CASSLIQGLAPEAFF
15	TRBV10-3	many	TRBJ2-2	TRBD1	TGTGCCATCAGTTTCAGGACAGGTGACTCCGGGGAGCTGTTTTTT	CAISFRTGDSGELFF
19	TRBV6-1	NA	TRBJ2-7	TRBD2	TGTGCCAGCAGTCCAGGTAGAGCCGGGACTAGCGGGAGGCTCTACGAGCAGTACTTC	CASSPGRAGTSGRLYEQYF
15	TRBV20-1	many	TRBJ1-1	NA	TGCAGTGCTAGAGAGGTCGGACGCACGAACACTGAAGCTTTCTTT	CSAREVGRTNTEAFF
14	TRBV7-2	once	TRBJ2-7	NA	TGTGCCAGCAGCGCCGGGACCTACAACTACGAGCAGTACTTC	CASSAGTYNYEQYF
16	TRBV4-1	many	TRBJ2-1	NA	TGCGCCAGCAGCCAAGATAGGGTAGCCACTAACAATGAGCAGTTCTTC	CASSQDRVATNNEQFF
13	TRBV24-1	few	TRBJ1-1	NA	TGTGCCACCAGTGAGTATGGTAGGAGCGAAGCTTTCTTT	CATSEYGRSEAFF
14	TRBV20-1	many	TRBJ2-7	NA	TGCAGTGCTAGAGACATGGGACGGTCGTACGAGCAGTACTTC	CSARDMGRSYEQYF
15	TRBV12-3/TRBV12-4	once	TRBJ1-6	NA	TGTGCCAGCAGTTTACCCCGGGACGGCGCTTCACCCCTCCACTTT	CASSLPRDGASPLHF
16	TRBV5-1	few	TRBJ1-2	TRBD1	TGCGCCAGCAGCTTGGACTCTACAGGGGGCTTAAATGGCTACACCTTC	CASSLDSTGGLNGYTF
16	TRBV6-1	many	TRBJ2-2	TRBD1	TGTGCCAGCAGTACCCGGGACAGGGGTATTAACGGGGAGCTGTTTTTT	CASSTRDRGINGELFF
12	TRBV19	NA	TRBJ2-7	NA	TGTGCCAGTAGTATCGGGGGAGGAGGCCAGTACTTC	CASSIGGGGQYF
18	TRBV6-2/TRBV6-3	NA	TRBJ1-6	NA	TGTGCCAGCAGTTACGAGGGACTAAGGAGCTCCTATAATTCACCCCTCCACTTT	CASSYEGLRSSYNSPLHF
12	TRBV19	NA	TRBJ2-7	NA	TGTGCCAGTAGTAGCGACCTACGCGAGCAGTACTTC	CASSSDLREQYF
15	TRBV6-2/TRBV6-3	NA	TRBJ2-1	TRBD2	TGTGCCAGCAGTGAAAGGCTAGCGGGAGGGAATGAGCAGTTCTTC	CASSERLAGGNEQFF
10	TRBV29-1	NA	TRBJ1-1	NA	TGCAGCGTGGTGAACACTGAAGCTTTCTTT	CSVVNTEAFF
14	TRBV30	many	TRBJ2-7	NA	TGTGCCTGGAGGAAGACAGGGAGGTCCTACGAGCAGTACTTC	CAWRKTGRSYEQYF
15	TRBV29-1	many	TRBJ2-2	TRBD1	TGCAGCGTGGGGAGGGGGACAGGGATTACCGGGGAGCTGTTTTTT	CSVGRGTGITGELFF